Presented here are 23 T cell receptor beta chains from one specimen sequenced in a study of molecular identifiers for immune sequencing clone quantification. TCRdb re-derived calls from the PCR reads in MiXCR, one entry per CDR3 protein. Seen here are around 40,000 distinct CDR3 sequences, 15% to 20% observed once, and the top ten hold roughly 0.99%. Sequencing input: naive CD8+ T cells from blood, with Jurkat cell RNA spiked in. The subset: FACS-sorted CD8+CD4-CCR7+CD45RA+ naive T cells. All receptors derive from a human donor in good health. Some libraries in this study had Jurkat cell RNA spiked in.

This clonotype was observed once. This CDR3 reads CSVGSGSGYEQYF. Here the CDR3 DNA reads TGCAGCGTTGGCTCGGGGAGCGGCTACGAGCAGTACTTC. V is TRBV29-1 and J is TRBJ2-7; D perhaps matches TRBD2 (5 bases). The CDR3 totals 13 residues. The germline V gene encodes CDR1 SQVTM and CDR2 ANQGSEA. The ends were cut back, 4 bases at V and 3 bases at J, with 13 bases in the middle.

Ten or more counts support this clonotype. V is TRBV29-1 and J is TRBJ2-1; a weak D match, TRBD2 (5 bases). The V gene's germline CDR1 is SQVTM and CDR2 ANQGSEA. The CDR3 has 15 residues. Trimming stripped 5 bases from V and 0 bases from J, with 14 bases between. DNA for the CDR3: TGCAGCGTTCGGGGTTGGGGAATCTCCTACAATGAGCAGTTCTTC. This codes for CSVRGWGISYNEQFF.

This clonotype has a count of ten or more. Here the CDR3 DNA reads TGTGCCAGCAGCCAGCAATGGTCCGGTGGCTACGAGCAGTACTTC. Protein sequence: CASSQQWSGGYEQYF. V is TRBV5-6 and J is TRBJ2-7, with D unclear. The CDR3 has 15 residues. V lost 4 bases and J 3 bases, leaving 17 bases between the germline ends. CDR1 and CDR2 (germline): SGHDT, YYEEEE. Supplemented by reference TRBV5-6 and TRBJ2-7, the full variable domain reads DAGVTQSPTHLIKTRGQQVTLRCSPKSGHDTVSWYQQALGQGPQFIFQYYEEEERQRGNFPDRFSGHQFPNYSSELNVNALLLGDSALYLCASSQQWSGGYEQYFGPGTRLTVT.

Comment on this clonotype: Possible read error: a much larger clone is one base away. The chain carries TRBV5-6 and TRBJ2-5, with D unresolved. CDR3 size: 12 residues. Germline V gene sequence: CDR1 SGHDT, CDR2 YYEEEE. In DNA form, the CDR3 reads TGTACCAGCAGCTCACCATCGGGGACCCAGTACTTC. Amino acid sequence: CTSSSPSGTQYF.

The sample holds many counts of this clonotype. The rearrangement joins TRBV7-9 to TRBJ2-3; 7 positions match TRBD2. V lost 4 bases and J lost 5; bases outside the gene matches: 9. The length of the CDR3 is 15 residues. CDR1 and CDR2 (germline): SEHNR, FQNEAQ (reference sequence). The CDR3 bases are TGTGCCAGCAGCTCAACGCGGGAGACCGGAGATACGCAGTATTTT. It translates to CASSSTRETGDTQYF.

Comment on this clonotype: A clone one base away is much larger, so this may be a read error. The rearrangement links TRBV7-9 to TRBJ2-1; no definite D call. The germline V gene has CDR1 SEHNR and CDR2 FQNEAQ (reference sequence). V lost 1 base to trimming and J lost 9 bases, with 7 bases between them. The CDR3 contains 12 residues. For the CDR3, the DNA is TGTGCCAGCAGCTTAGTTGCCACTGAGCAGTTCTTC. Encoded protein: CASSLVATEQFF.

This chain connects TRBV5-1 to TRBJ2-3; D uncertain. The germline V and J ends were trimmed by 4 bases and 1 base, with 13 bases remaining between them. This CDR3 contains 15 residues. CDR1 is SGHRS and CDR2 is YFSETQ in the germline V gene. CDR3: CASSRRGDRTDTQYF. Written as DNA, the CDR3 is TGCGCCAGCAGCCGACGAGGAGACCGCACAGATACGCAGTATTTT.

This clonotype was recorded at least ten times. V is TRBV4-3 and J is TRBJ1-6; D is unresolved. The CDR3 has 18 amino acids. CDR1 LGHNA and CDR2 YSLEER come from the germline V gene. The ends were cut back, 0 bases at V and 1 base at J, with 13 bases in the middle. The CDR3 sequence is CASSQDRNRGSYNSPLHF. The DNA of the CDR3 is TGCGCCAGCAGCCAAGATCGAAACAGAGGGTCCTATAATTCACCCCTCCACTTT.

This clonotype was counted many times. CDR3 in DNA: TGTGCCACCAGTGACGGGGACAGGCGCCAAGAGACCCAGTACTTC. Translation: CATSDGDRRQETQYF. The chain recombines TRBV24-1 with TRBJ2-5; 8 bases fit TRBD1. V lost 4 bases, J lost 1 base, and 4 bases stayed unmatched. The CDR3 has 15 amino acids. The V gene's germline CDR1 is KGHDR and CDR2 SFDVKD.

This chain uses TRBV29-1 with TRBJ2-3; 8 bases align to TRBD2. The CDR3 is made up of 14 amino acids. Germline V gives CDR1 SQVTM, CDR2 ANQGSEA. Germline trimming cut 4 bases from V and 5 bases from J; bases unmatched to any gene: 8. DNA of the CDR3: TGCAGCGTTGTACCAGCGGGAGAAGGAGATACGCAGTATTTT. Its protein is CSVVPAGEGDTQYF.

This clonotype was counted ten times or more. The V and J genes are TRBV23-1 and TRBJ2-7; D could derive from TRBD1 or TRBD2 (5 bases each). TRBV23-1 is treated as an ORF (open reading frame) with a function not yet certain. The CDR3 sequence is 15 residues long. The V gene lost 4 bases and the J gene lost 4 bases, with 17 bases spanning the gap. The CDR3 DNA follows: TGCGCCAGCAGTCCACCCGTGGGGGTTCATTACGAGCAGTACTTC. Translated, it gives CASSPPVGVHYEQYF.

This clonotype was seen repeatedly, ten times or more. The chain couples TRBV28 to TRBJ1-1, with 8 bases lining up with TRBD1. Germline-derived CDR1 and CDR2 are MDHEN and SYDVKM. The CDR3 sequence is 14 residues long. V was pared by 2 bases and J by 7 bases, with 6 bases of the junction left unmatched. This CDR3 is CASSLPGQGVEAFF. CDR3 bases: TGTGCCAGCAGTTTACCCGGACAGGGAGTTGAAGCTTTCTTT.

Ten or more counts support this clonotype. This rearrangement joins TRBV7-9 to TRBJ1-1; D call uncertain. Germline V CDR1 and CDR2: SEHNR, FQNEAQ (reference sequence). V lost 2 bases to trimming and J lost 8 bases, with 9 bases between them. CDR3 size: 12 residues. The CDR3 DNA is TGTGCCAGCAGCTTAATAACGCAGGAAGCTTTCTTT. Residues: CASSLITQEAFF.

This clonotype was recorded at least ten times. The V call is TRBV27, the J call TRBJ2-7, with 9 nucleotides matching TRBD2. The germline gives CDR1 MNHEY, CDR2 SMNVEV (reference sequence). CDR3 length: 14 residues. The ends lost 5 bases at V and 4 bases at J; junction bases unmatched: 6. The CDR3 protein is CASSIGGGVYEQYF. The CDR3 DNA reads as TGTGCCAGCAGTATTGGCGGGGGGGTGTACGAGCAGTACTTC.

This clonotype was observed a few times. Being one base from a much bigger clone, this may be a read error. The genes are TRBV7-9 and TRBJ1-3; TRBD1 might be the D (5 bases). Germline-derived CDR1 and CDR2 are SEHNR and FQNEAQ (reference sequence). CDR3 size: 17 residues. The DNA for the CDR3 is TGTGCCAGCAGCCCCACCGGGCATTGGTTGGCAGAGGACACCGTATATTTT. Amino acid sequence: CASSPTGHWLAEDTVYF. The entire variable domain, with the rest obtained from reference TRBV7-9 and TRBJ1-3, is as follows: DTGVSQNPRHKITKRGQNVTFRCDPISEHNRLYWYRQTLGQGPEFLTYFQNEAQLEKSRLLSDRFSAERPKGSFSTLEIQRTEQGDSAMYLCASSPTGHWLAEDTVYFGEGSWLTVV.

This clonotype was counted at least ten times. The chain uses TRBV4-3 and TRBJ2-7; D is undetermined. V dropped 1 base and J dropped 3 bases, with 10 bases sitting between them. Germline assignment: CDR1 LGHNA and CDR2 YSLEER. The CDR3 sequence is 14 residues long. CDR3 sequence (DNA): TGCGCCAGCAGCCAAGGATCCGGCAGCTACGAGCAGTACTTC. This gives the protein CASSQGSGSYEQYF.

The chain carries TRBV29-1 and TRBJ1-1; the D gene is possibly TRBD1 (5 bases). V lost 0 bases and J lost 5, with 7 bases in between. Germline lookup yields CDR1 SQVTM and CDR2 ANQGSEA. The CDR3 length is 12 residues. CDR3 region: CSVEDRGTEAFF. CDR3 coding DNA: TGCAGCGTTGAAGATCGGGGGACTGAAGCTTTCTTT.

This clonotype was counted many times. The chain links TRBV7-9 to TRBJ2-3; 7 bases fit TRBD2. The CDR3 has 14 amino acids. Germline-derived CDR1 and CDR2 are SEHNR and FQNEAQ (reference sequence). Trimming cost V 8 bases and J 3 bases; bases outside gene matches: 8. DNA for the CDR3: TGTGCCAGCGGCAAGGCGGGAGCTACAGATACGCAGTATTTT. Amino acids: CASGKAGATDTQYF.

As to this clonotype: Being one base from a much bigger clone, this may be a read error. The V gene is TRBV7-9, the J gene TRBJ1-1; D not resolved. The CDR3 spans 12 residues. Germline CDR1 SEHNR, CDR2 FQNEAQ (reference sequence). CDR3 protein: CASSSRFSETFF. Here the CDR3 DNA reads TGTGCCAGCAGCTCCCGCTTCTCTGAAACTTTCTTT. Filled out from reference TRBV7-9 and TRBJ1-1, the complete variable domain reads DTGVSQNPRHKITKRGQNVTFRCDPISEHNRLYWYRQTLGQGPEFLTYFQNEAQLEKSRLLSDRFSAERPKGSFSTLEIQRTEQGDSAMYLCASSSRFSETFFGQGTRLTVV.

This clonotype was found many times. V is TRBV5-6 and J is TRBJ1-5, with D tentatively TRBD1 (5 bases). The length of the CDR3 is 17 residues. V was shortened by 4 bases and J by 0 bases, with 17 bases between the two germline ends. CDR1 is SGHDT, CDR2 YYEEEE, per germline. CDR3 loop: CASSLQTDYYSNQPQHF. DNA of the CDR3: TGTGCCAGCAGCCTACAGACAGATTACTATAGCAATCAGCCCCAGCATTTT.

A remark on this clonotype: A much larger clone differs by one base, so this may be a read error. The CDR3 ends on some other residue instead of the conserved phenylalanine or tryptophan, so this is likely a read error. The chain links TRBV12-3 or TRBV12-4 to TRBJ2-5; D gene ambiguous. Deletions cut 3 bases from V and 5 bases from J, with 7 bases between. The CDR3 sequence is 12 residues long. CDR3 nucleotide sequence: TGTGCCAGCAGTTTTCCCCTCGAGACCCAGTACCTC. Residues: CASSFPLETQYL.

The chain employs TRBV7-9 and TRBJ2-3; a possible D gene is TRBD2 (6 bases). Trimming removed 5 bases from V and 5 bases from J, with 17 bases in between. Looked up from germline, CDR1 is SEHNR and CDR2 is FQNEAQ (reference sequence). This CDR3 contains 15 residues. The CDR3 spells CASSPPSSGVDTQYF. The CDR3 DNA is TGTGCCAGCAGCCCTCCTAGCTCGGGGGTAGATACGCAGTATTTT.

This clonotype has a count of ten or more. The chain has TRBV9 and TRBJ2-2; D unresolved. The V end lost 0 bases, the J end lost 4 bases, and 7 bases lay between the germline ends. Germline CDR1 reads SGDLS; CDR2 reads YYNGEE. The CDR3 spans 14 residues. The CDR3 DNA sequence: TGTGCCAGCAGCGTAGCCTCGGCCACCGGGGAGCTGTTTTTT. Amino acids: CASSVASATGELFF.